This T cell receptor (beta chain) was identified in a study of technical replicates of blood from a few donors (dated by TCRdb to the late 2010s). The method behind the library was the immunoSEQ multiplex PCR assay. TCRdb limited this immuneACCESS table to in-frame rearrangements with V and J called. A share of clones is missing; checked studies link under half to unresolved V genes, and the rest is unexplained. Present in this sample are some 79,000 clones, 80% to 95% of which were seen just once. Around 0.37% of the sample comes from the top ten. V gives up 3 bases and J gives up 1 base, and the segment between their germline ends measures 12 bases. The CDR3, cysteine through phenylalanine, is 16 amino acids long. The CDR3 DNA has 48 bases and is translated from base 1. Based on the germline V gene, the CDR1 and CDR2 sequences are SGHVS and FQNEAQ. About this clone itself: The specificity of this receptor is unknown. Base qualities are missing; no much larger clone stands one base away.

This clonotype was sampled from a human donor in good health. Some clones in this sample may be carry-over from other donors' samples. The sequencing input was T cells isolated from PBMCs. The chain was built from TRBV7-8 and TRBJ1-4; D gene: possibly TRBD1, on 6 matching bases. The DNA reads TGTGCCAGCAGCTTTCGGGGGGCAGAAACTAATGAAAAACTGTTTTTT. Translated, it gives CASSFRGAETNEKLFF.